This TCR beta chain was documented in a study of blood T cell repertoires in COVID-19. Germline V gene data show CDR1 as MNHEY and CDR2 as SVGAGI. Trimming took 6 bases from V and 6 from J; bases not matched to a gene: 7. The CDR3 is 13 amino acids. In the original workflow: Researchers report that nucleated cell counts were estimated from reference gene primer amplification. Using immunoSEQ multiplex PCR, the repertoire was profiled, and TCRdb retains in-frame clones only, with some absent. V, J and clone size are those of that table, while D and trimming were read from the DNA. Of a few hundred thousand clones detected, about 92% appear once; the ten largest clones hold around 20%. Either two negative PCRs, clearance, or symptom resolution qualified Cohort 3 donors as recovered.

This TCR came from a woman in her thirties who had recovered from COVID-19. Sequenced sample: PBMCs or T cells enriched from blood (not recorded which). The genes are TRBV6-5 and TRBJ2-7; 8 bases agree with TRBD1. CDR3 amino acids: CASRGQDPGEQYF. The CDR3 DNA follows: TGTGCCAGCAGGGGACAGGATCCAGGCGAGCAGTACTTC.